This TCR beta chain was retrieved from a study of cytomegalovirus exposure and HLA in healthy donors. V dropped 0 bases and J dropped 5; count of bases not matched to a gene: 4. CDR3 length: 14 amino acids. Germline V gene data show CDR1 as GTSNPN and CDR2 as SVGIG (reference sequence). Primers: 60 Vbeta forward and 13 Jbeta reverse. Clones were sequenced by immunoSEQ multiplex PCR, and TCRdb holds only the in-frame ones, with some missing. Here the sample spans more than 70,000 clones, over 60% being singletons. Regarding the study as a whole: Previous analysis showed most TCR beta V segments were productive about 87% or about 30% of the time.

About this clone: Its antigen is unidentified.

This clonotype was sampled from a man aged 25 to 45 in good health and CMV-seropositive. Input material: PBMCs. The chain combines TRBV30 with TRBJ2-5, with 9 positions matching TRBD2. The DNA for the CDR3 is TGTGCCTGGAGTGTTGGCGGGAGGGTGGAGACCCAGTACTTC. Protein product: CAWSVGGRVETQYF.